This T cell receptor beta chain emerged from a study of shared clonotypes between healthy human individuals. Study-wide points: Represented diversity, genetic and exposure-history alike, was limited by few donors. Tissues were not sampled, only blood, and their repertoires likely differ.

As to this clone: The target antigen is unknown.

Only in-frame clones appear in the TCRdb table, and some are missing; sequencing was by immunoSEQ multiplex PCR. The table lists around 2,000,000 clones, 90% to 95% of them singletons. CDR3 length: 18 amino acids. Germline V gene lookup returns CDR1 SGHTA and CDR2 FQGNSA. Trimming removed 1 base from V and 0 bases from J, with 18 bases in between. The chain carries TRBV7-2 and TRBJ1-2; tentatively, D is TRBD1 (6 bases). This clonotype was sampled from a man in his late teens or twenties in good health. Material for sequencing was naive CD4+ T cells sorted from blood. Subset denoted: CD45RA+ positively selected. The CDR3 protein is CASSLVGTRGSANYGYTF. The CDR3 nucleotides are TGTGCCAGCAGCTTAGTTGGTACCAGGGGTTCAGCTAACTATGGCTACACCTTC.